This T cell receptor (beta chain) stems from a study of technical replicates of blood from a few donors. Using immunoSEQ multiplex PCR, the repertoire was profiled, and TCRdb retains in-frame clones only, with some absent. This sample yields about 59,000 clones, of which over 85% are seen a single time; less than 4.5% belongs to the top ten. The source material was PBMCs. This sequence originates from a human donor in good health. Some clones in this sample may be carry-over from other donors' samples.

CDR3 nucleotide sequence: TGTGCCACCTCGGACGGTCGGGGGTATGGCTACACCTTC. This codes for CATSDGRGYGYTF. V usage is TRBV15 and J usage is TRBJ1-2; possibly TRBD1 for D (5 bases). Trimming shortened V by 8 bases and J by 5 bases, and 15 bases separated the two germline ends. The CDR3 runs to 13 residues. Looked up from germline, CDR1 is LNHNV and CDR2 is YYDKDF (reference sequence).